The sequence of this TCR beta chain was determined in a study of T cells in Graves' hyperthyroidism and ophthalmopathy (dated by TCRdb to about 2019). Describing the broader study: Peripheral blood was sampled at the time of initial diagnosis, prior to any treatment. After blood sampling, hyperthyroidism patients were treated with methimazole at a starting dose of 30 mg daily, and ophthalmopathy patients were treated with high-dose intravenous methylprednisolone. To identify distinguishing TCR V-J signatures, a discovery cohort of about a hundred patients was used, comprising 43 with Graves' ophthalmopathy and 57 with stable Graves' hyperthyroidism. For training and testing, the roughly 93 patients in the discovery cohort were randomly divided in a 7:3 ratio. Prospective prediction of ophthalmopathy was tested in an independent validation cohort consisting of fewer than 20 hyperthyroidism patients and about 17 patients who later progressed to ophthalmopathy. In more than 5 Graves' hyperthyroidism patients, the study also compared T-cell repertoires from thyroid tissue with T-cell repertoires from blood. The paper reports TCR Vbeta CDR3 sequencing of approximately 130 peripheral blood samples: under 45 ophthalmopathy, 75 to 80 hyperthyroidism and around 17 progressor patients.

Graves' hyperthyroidism was defined as stable when no progression to ophthalmopathy occurred over 18 months of follow-up. Hyperthyroidism patients were aged 18 to 65 years and newly diagnosed, with disease duration of less than 2 months. Any patient with an uncontrolled infection, another autoimmune disease, pregnancy or lactation was excluded. Diagnoses were based on clinical symptoms, serum thyroxine and TRAb, thyroid ultrasound and orbital computed tomography. PBMCs were separated from 7.5 to 10 ml of fresh peripheral blood using Ficoll-Paque density gradient centrifugation. Total RNA was extracted using Trizol reagent, and RNA quality was assessed on an Agilent 2100 Bioanalyzer. The TCR beta CDR3 regions were amplified from the RNA transcripts. The TCR CDR3 was subjected to a first round of RT-PCR using the HTBI primer set and the Qiagen OneStep RT-PCR kit. Libraries were constructed in a second round of multiplex PCR, after which size selection and purification were performed. Sequencing of the libraries was done on an Illumina HiSeq2000 using paired-end 100 bp reads. From the authors' description of their analysis: SOAPnuke was used to process the raw data, with reads discarded if the reads contained adapters or uncalled bases, had a mean Phred below 15, or lacked an exact constant-primer or identifier match. High-quality paired reads were merged using COPE v1.2.5, and each unique nucleotide sequence was defined as a clonotype. Clonotypes were aligned to IMGT TRBV, TRBD and TRBJ reference segments using MiTCR v1.1. Only V-J combinations with frequency above 0.0001, covering 99% to 99.2% of repertoires, were analysed. The TCS score was defined as the ratio of F50 (clonal expansion) to E x V (chaos), calculated using BLOSUM62-based TCRdist between CDR3 peptides within each V-J. Welch's t-statistics and random forest reduced 450 to 600 V-J features to fewer than 15, which were used in a naive Bayes classifier (R e1071). TCRdb reran the public reads through fastp at Q25 and MiXCR, keeping productive beta chains. Each CDR3 protein gets just one entry, which takes the most common genes and DNA from the rows behind it. These V and J calls derive from TCRdb rather than the authors' analysis. This sample holds more than 550,000 distinct CDR3 sequences; 15% to 20% were observed only once. The ten largest clonotypes hold around a sixth of the sample.

Unmatched junction bases come to 15, with V trimmed by 5 bases and J by 8 bases. The CDR3 measures 17 amino acids from cysteine to phenylalanine. Only the CDR3 region is kept as DNA, spanning 51 bases read in frame from base 1. The germline V gene (reference sequence) specifies DFQATT as CDR1 and SNEGSKA as CDR2. The full study reports these points: During validation, the model predicted progression to ophthalmopathy a median of roughly six months ahead of onset, with approximately 71% sensitivity and 72% to 85% specificity. Most expanded thyroid clonotypes (frequency above 0.001) were also detected in blood, suggesting blood repertoires may reflect thyroid immune responses. No statistical method was used to set the sample size in advance, and investigators knew the group allocation. A model built on a 13 V-J signature distinguished ophthalmopathy from stable hyperthyroidism, reaching 87.88% sensitivity and 81% to 83% specificity in cross-validation and 80%/75% in testing.

This clonotype was detected only a few times. The clone's antigen remains unknown. Nothing much larger sits one base from this clone, and base qualities are not available. The source is a man aged 50-60 years with Graves' hyperthyroidism. Sequenced sample: blood. Recombination joined TRBV20-1 with TRBJ2-3; 14 central nucleotides agree with TRBD2. The DNA reads TGCAGTGCTCCCCCTAGACTAGCGGGAGGGGACCTAGGTACGCAGTATTTT. This encodes CSAPPRLAGGDLGTQYF.